What follows are 28 T cell receptor beta chains derived from one specimen sequenced in a study of OX40 agonist ivuxolimab in advanced cancers. The method was immunoSEQ multiplex PCR; TCRdb's version includes in-frame clones alone and lacks a portion of them. This sample carries under 100,000 clones, 70% to 90% of them seen once, and the ten largest clones take 5% to 7%. The sample consisted of CD4+ or CD8+ T cells sorted from blood, taken in a trial of the OX40 agonist ivuxolimab. The receptors were gathered from an adult with an advanced solid tumor such as melanoma, head and neck, liver or kidney cancer.

The V and J genes are TRBV7-9 and TRBJ2-7; 7 nucleotides match TRBD1. CDR1 and CDR2 (germline): SEHNR, FQNEAQ (reference sequence). Trimming cost V 1 base and J 3 bases; bases outside gene matches: 6. This CDR3 region has 15 residues. The CDR3 here is CASSLGAAGGYEQYF. The CDR3, as DNA: TGTGCCAGCAGCTTAGGAGCGGCAGGGGGCTACGAGCAGTACTTC.

This clone was seen only a few times. This chain uses TRBV5-1 with TRBJ2-3; TRBD1 is a possible D gene (5 bases). V lost 4 bases to trimming and J lost 0 bases, with 12 bases between them. The CDR3 loop spans 15 amino acids. Germline CDR1 and CDR2: SGHRS and YFSETQ. Here the CDR3 reads CASSGSRDSTDTQYF. The CDR3 coding sequence is TGCGCCAGCAGCGGGTCCAGGGATAGCACAGATACGCAGTATTTT.

This chain uses TRBV6-5 with TRBJ2-7, with D possibly TRBD2 on 6 matching bases. Germline assignment: CDR1 MNHEY and CDR2 SVGAGI. The CDR3 is 13 amino acids. V lost 6 bases, J lost 2 bases, and 11 bases lay in between. CDR3 sequence reads: CASSPGDPYEQYF. The CDR3, as DNA: TGTGCCAGCAGCCCGGGGGACCCCTACGAGCAGTACTTC.

This clone was detected only once. The V gene is TRBV18, the J gene TRBJ1-3, with unresolved D. V lost 2 bases, J lost 0 bases, and 5 bases lay in between. The CDR3 runs 14 residues. In germline, CDR1 is KGHSH, CDR2 LQKENI. For the CDR3, the DNA is TGTGCCAGCTCACCAGAGGCCTCTGGAAACACCATATATTTT. Translated: CASSPEASGNTIYF.

This clone was detected many times. The chain couples TRBV4-1 to TRBJ1-2; TRBD1 is a possible D gene (6 bases). Trimming took off 0 bases at V and 4 bases at J, with 15 bases between the two ends. There are 16 residues in the CDR3. Germline V gene sequence: CDR1 MGHRA, CDR2 YSYEKL. CDR3 loop: CASSQDQGPGGYGYTF. The DNA for the CDR3 is TGCGCCAGCAGCCAAGATCAGGGGCCGGGAGGCTATGGCTACACCTTC.

The chain combines TRBV9 with TRBJ2-7; 11 bases map to TRBD1. Trimming cost V 0 bases and J 6 bases; bases outside gene matches: 5. Germline V lookup: CDR1 SGDLS, CDR2 YYNGEE. The CDR3 runs to 15 residues. The CDR3 protein is CASSVAPGQGGEQYF. The CDR3, as DNA: TGTGCCAGCAGCGTAGCTCCGGGACAGGGGGGCGAGCAGTACTTC. Using reference TRBV9 and TRBJ2-7 for the parts outside the CDR3, the full variable domain is DSGVTQTPKHLITATGQRVTLRCSPRSGDLSVYWYQQSLDQGLQFLIQYYNGEERAKGNILERFSAQQFPDLHSELNLSSLELGDSALYFCASSVAPGQGGEQYFGPGTRLTVT.

The CDR3 loop is CASSTHSGVFEKLFF. CDR3 sequence (DNA): TGTGCCAGCAGCACCCATTCGGGTGTGTTCGAAAAACTGTTTTTT. V is TRBV5-6 and J is TRBJ1-4; D not resolved. The CDR3 is 15 amino acids. Between the trimmed V and J ends, which lost 4 bases and 8 bases, there was a span of 18 bases. Looked up from germline, CDR1 is SGHDT and CDR2 is YYEEEE.

The J gene is TRBJ1-2, the V gene TRBV6-5; D possibly corresponds to TRBD1 (5 bases). Germline CDR1 reads MNHEY; CDR2 reads SVGAGI. This CDR3 is 14 amino acids long. V lost 6 bases and J 4 bases, leaving 15 bases between the germline ends. CDR3 amino acids: CASSPGGGTYGYTF. Written as DNA, the CDR3 is TGTGCCAGCAGCCCAGGCGGGGGGACCTATGGCTACACCTTC.

CDR3 nucleotides: TGTGCCAGCAGTTTATCGGGACGCCGGGGGAGTACGCAGTATTTT. Protein product: CASSLSGRRGSTQYF. V and J are TRBV27 and TRBJ2-3, with TRBD2 as a possible D gene (6 bases). This CDR3 comprises 15 residues. Germline CDR1 MNHEY, CDR2 SMNVEV (reference sequence). The germline V and J ends were trimmed by 0 bases and 8 bases, with 15 bases remaining between them.

This chain links TRBV4-1 with TRBJ2-7; no clear D gene. The germline V gene has CDR1 MGHRA and CDR2 YSYEKL. Trimming left V 0 bases short and J 2 bases short, with 11 bases between. The CDR3 loop spans 15 amino acids. CDR3 DNA: TGCGCCAGCAGCCAAGAAGGCCATATCACCTACGAGCAGTACTTC. Protein product: CASSQEGHITYEQYF.

The chain carries TRBV4-3 and TRBJ1-1; a weak D match, TRBD1 (5 bases). V was trimmed by 0 bases and J by 1 base, leaving 9 bases between them. The CDR3 loop spans 15 amino acids. CDR1 LGHNA and CDR2 YSLEER come from the germline V gene. DNA of the CDR3: TGCGCCAGCAGCCAAGACGCCGGGGGGAACACTGAAGCTTTCTTT. This sequence encodes CASSQDAGGNTEAFF.

The V call is TRBV6-6, the J call TRBJ2-7, with D tentatively TRBD2 (6 bases). CDR3 length: 15 residues. Germline CDR1 MNHNY, CDR2 SVGAGI (reference sequence). The V end lost 2 bases, the J end lost 4 bases, and 15 bases lay between the germline ends. In DNA form, the CDR3 reads TGTGCCAGCAGTTACGCCCCGGGACTCCCTTACGAGCAGTACTTC. It yields the protein CASSYAPGLPYEQYF.

The J gene is TRBJ2-6, the V gene TRBV6-1; no reliable D call. Germline V lookup: CDR1 MNHNS, CDR2 SASEGT. V was shortened by 8 bases and J by 0 bases, with 8 bases between the two germline ends. This CDR3 is built from 14 residues. The CDR3 DNA reads as TGTGCCAGCCATGGCAACTCTGGGGCCAACGTCCTGACTTTC. Amino acid sequence: CASHGNSGANVLTF.

The rearrangement joins TRBV12-5 to TRBJ2-5, with D uncertain. The germline CDR1 and CDR2 sequences are LGHNT and FRNRAP. V was clipped by 3 bases and J by 1 base, with 0 bases between them. The CDR3 loop spans 11 amino acids. The DNA of the CDR3 is TGTGCTAGTGGTTTCCAAGAGACCCAGTACTTC. Amino acid sequence: CASGFQETQYF.

The gene calls are TRBV15 and TRBJ2-5; 7 bases agree with TRBD2. The J call is doubtful: the DNA matches TRBJ2-7 better. CDR1 LNHNV and CDR2 YYDKDF come from the germline V gene (reference sequence). This CDR3 has 15 residues. The CDR3 loop reads CATSRDSAGDYEQYF. CDR3 sequence (DNA): TGTGCCACCAGCAGAGATAGCGCGGGGGATTACGAGCAGTACTTC.

The chain combines TRBV9 with TRBJ2-2; D is undetermined. V shed 3 bases and J shed 7 bases, with 28 bases lying between them. The CDR3 contains 19 residues. CDR1 SGDLS and CDR2 YYNGEE come from the germline V gene. The CDR3 region has the DNA TGTGCCAGCAGCGGACAAGAGGATAGTAGCTTTAAGAAGGGCGGGGAGCTGTTTTTT. It specifies CASSGQEDSSFKKGGELFF.

This chain uses TRBV7-8 with TRBJ2-1, with TRBD2 identical over 9 bases. The CDR3 length is 17 residues. Germline assignment: CDR1 SGHVS and CDR2 FQNEAQ. V shed 1 base, J shed 6 bases, and the junction held 10 bases outside the gene matches. The CDR3 sequence is CASSLGLAGPLGNEQFF. The CDR3 nucleotides are TGTGCCAGCAGCTTAGGGCTAGCGGGACCCTTGGGCAATGAGCAGTTCTTC.

J is TRBJ2-5 and V is TRBV18; the match to TRBD2 covers 15 bases. The germline CDR1 and CDR2 sequences are KGHSH and LQKENI. The ends lost 2 bases at V and 5 bases at J; junction bases unmatched: 3. This CDR3 has 16 residues. This chain's CDR3 is CASSPGLAGGQETQYF. The CDR3 nucleotides read TGTGCCAGCTCACCAGGACTAGCGGGAGGGCAGGAGACCCAGTACTTC. Drawing the rest from reference TRBV18 and TRBJ2-5, the complete variable domain is NAGVMQNPRHLVRRRGQEARLRCSPMKGHSHVYWYRQLPEEGLKFMVYLQKENIIDESGMPKERFSAEFPKEGPSILRIQQVVRGDSAAYFCASSPGLAGGQETQYFGPGTRLLVL.

The chain is built from TRBV19 and TRBJ2-1; D call uncertain. Trimming removed 3 bases at V and 3 bases at J, with 9 bases between. The CDR3 length is 14 residues. Germline V gives CDR1 LNHDA, CDR2 SQIVND (reference sequence). DNA for the CDR3: TGTGCCAGTAGTATGCCTGGGAACTACAATGAGCAGTTCTTC. This translates into CASSMPGNYNEQFF.

The rearrangement uses TRBV28 and TRBJ1-2, with 8 bases lining up with TRBD1. This CDR3 has 16 amino acids. The germline gives CDR1 MDHEN, CDR2 SYDVKM. After removal of 5 bases from V and 8 bases from J, the junction contained 16 bases not matched to a gene. The CDR3 is CASSTSFLTGVGGYTF. The CDR3 DNA sequence: TGTGCCAGCAGTACCTCGTTCTTGACAGGGGTGGGAGGCTACACCTTC.

The rearrangement uses TRBV6-5 and TRBJ2-7; TRBD1 is a possible D gene (5 bases). This CDR3 has 14 residues. V was shortened by 6 bases and J by 4 bases, with 16 bases between the two germline ends. Germline V gene data show CDR1 as MNHEY and CDR2 as SVGAGI. CDR3 residues: CASSLDRVTYEQYF. The CDR3 region has the DNA TGTGCCAGCAGCCTTGACAGAGTAACGTACGAGCAGTACTTC.

The chain combines TRBV7-2 with TRBJ1-5; tentative D call: TRBD1 (5 bases). Trimming took off 3 bases at V and 3 bases at J, with 12 bases between the two ends. CDR3 size: 15 residues. The germline V gene encodes CDR1 SGHTA and CDR2 FQGNSA. The DNA for the CDR3 is TGTGCCAGCAGCTTGGGGCAGACTTCCAATCAGCCCCAGCATTTT. Amino acids: CASSLGQTSNQPQHF. The whole variable domain, filled in from reference TRBV7-2 and TRBJ1-5, reads GAGVSQSPSNKVTEKGKDVELRCDPISGHTALYWYRQSLGQGLEFLIYFQGNSAPDKSGLPSDRFSAERTGGSVSTLTIQRTQQEDSAVYLCASSLGQTSNQPQHFGDGTRLSIL.

The gene calls are TRBV19 and TRBJ1-2, with D uncertain. With 6 bases removed from V and 4 bases from J, the gap between germline ends came to 6 bases. The germline CDR1 and CDR2 sequences are LNHDA and SQIVND (reference sequence). This CDR3 region has 11 residues. CDR3 DNA: TGTGCCAGTAGGGACTTCTATGGCTACACCTTC. Translating gives CASRDFYGYTF.

V and J are TRBV27 and TRBJ2-6; TRBD1 might be the D (6 bases). The CDR3 has 19 amino acids. From germline, CDR1 is MNHEY and CDR2 SMNVEV (reference sequence). V was cut by 6 bases and J by 0 bases, with 21 bases left in between. CDR3 coding DNA: TGTGCCAGCAGAACTTATATCCGGACAGCGGTCTCTGGGGCCAACGTCCTGACTTTC. Protein: CASRTYIRTAVSGANVLTF.

V gene TRBV27 combines with J gene TRBJ2-1; maybe TRBD2 (5 bases). Germline-derived CDR1 and CDR2 are MNHEY and SMNVEV (reference sequence). V lost 3 bases, J lost 7 bases, and 16 bases lay in between. CDR3 length: 15 residues. Written as DNA, the CDR3 is TGTGCCAGCAGTTTGAAGCGGTATGGAAGGAATGAGCAGTTCTTC. Its translation: CASSLKRYGRNEQFF.

In regard to this clone: The identical CDR3 is also encoded by other nucleotide sequences in the sample. CDR3 in DNA: TGTGCTAGTGGTTTTGGAGATACGCAGTATTTT. The encoded protein is CASGFGDTQYF. The rearrangement links TRBV12-5 to TRBJ2-3; no clear D gene. CDR3 length equals 11 residues. V lost 3 bases and J 5 bases, leaving 3 bases between the germline ends. CDR1 and CDR2 from the germline V gene are LGHNT and FRNRAP. Combining the CDR3 with reference TRBV12-5 and TRBJ2-3 gives the whole variable domain DARVTQTPRHKVTEMGQEVTMRCQPILGHNTVFWYRQTMMQGLELLAYFRNRAPLDDSGMPKDRFSAEMPDATLATLKIQPSEPRDSAVYFCASGFGDTQYFGPGTRLTVL.

The chain combines TRBV29-1 with TRBJ2-6; maybe TRBD1 (6 bases). The CDR3 has 15 residues. Per germline, CDR1 SQVTM and CDR2 ANQGSEA. V lost 4 bases and J 3 bases, leaving 13 bases between the germline ends. The CDR3 DNA is TGCAGCGTTGTTGTGGGGGCGGGTGGGGCCAACGTCCTGACTTTC. It codes for CSVVVGAGGANVLTF.

This clone was picked up a small number of times. The gene calls are TRBV7-9 and TRBJ1-2, with D possibly TRBD1 on 6 matching bases. Trimming left V 5 bases short and J 8 bases short, with 15 bases between. The CDR3 covers 13 residues. Germline values: CDR1 SEHNR, CDR2 FQNEAQ (reference sequence). CDR3 nucleotides: TGTGCCAGCAGCCCCGACAGGTCGGGAGGCTACACCTTC. This encodes CASSPDRSGGYTF.